Listed below are T cell receptor beta chains from one sample, sequenced in a study of cytomegalovirus exposure and HLA in healthy donors. Generated by immunoSEQ multiplex PCR, the TCRdb table keeps only in-frame clones and is missing some. The sample carries 130,000 to 150,000 clones, around four fifths recorded once. Specimen: PBMCs. The origin of the receptors is a male donor in good health and CMV-seronegative. Each CDR3 is given without its conserved first and last residue. Expanded clones get a size class; other rows say once, few or many, or leave the size out.

TRBV15,NA,TRBJ2-5,ATSRGVGQGKETQY
TRBV28,NA,NA,ASQNGRLYEQY
TRBV10-3,few,TRBJ1-1,AISKGQGLNTEAF
TRBV6-1,NA,TRBJ2-3,ASGGVSTDTQY
TRBV21-1,once,NA,ASSKWTGGFYEQY
TRBV5-1,NA,TRBJ2-3,ASSLERGGTDTQY
TRBV15,NA,TRBJ2-1,ATSSGTSLSGRADEQF
TRBV7-9,NA,TRBJ1-3,ASSRTGDSGNTIY
TRBV29-1,NA,TRBJ2-1,SVATQGLAGRYNEQF
TRBV6-7,NA,TRBJ2-1,ASSYITSGPYNEQF
TRBV6-5,NA,TRBJ1-6,ASSYSQGTPRSLH
TRBV4-3,once,TRBJ1-1,ASSQGVGGAQIEAF
TRBV6-5,NA,TRBJ1-2,ASSYSGTNDGYT
TRBV6-5,NA,TRBJ1-1,ASRLQGLNTEAF
TRBV11-3,once,TRBJ2-1,ASSYGQGISYNEQF
TRBV29-1,NA,TRBJ2-3,SVRLVSLTDTQY
TRBV9,NA,TRBJ2-7,ASSVGTSRSYEQY
TRBV9,few,TRBJ1-3,ASSASIRGLGGNTIY
TRBV27,NA,TRBJ1-1,ASSLFPQGAGTEAF
TRBV7-3,NA,TRBJ1-6,ASSSRDRGSPLH
TRBV6-4,NA,TRBJ2-1,ASTPYPGGYNEQF
TRBV4-3,NA,TRBJ1-5,ASSQEWTGGNQPQH
TRBV20-1,NA,TRBJ1-1,RGASNTEAF
TRBV7-9,NA,TRBJ2-7,ASSSVGDIAYEQY
TRBV7-2,NA,TRBJ2-5,ASSLVGAERETQY
TRBV30,NA,TRBJ1-5,AWSVIGGRGKNQPQH
TRBV7-9,NA,TRBJ2-3,ASSPGTDPTDTQY
TRBV18,once,TRBJ1-6,ASSERSPDGVNSPLH
TRBV25-1,NA,TRBJ2-3,ASSPGTSGGWVDTQY
TRBV2,NA,TRBJ1-1,ASTIGRKNTEAF
TRBV7-8,NA,TRBJ1-1,ASSLAVQGATEAF
TRBV5-1,NA,TRBJ1-1,ASSLPTGGTNTEAF
TRBV4-1,NA,TRBJ2-5,ASSPVHDRGETQY
TRBV21-1,once,TRBJ2-1,ASSKSGRSNEQF
TRBV10-1,NA,TRBJ2-2,AKRTYATGDNTGELF
TRBV29-1,NA,TRBJ2-1,SVEGGGSYNEQF
TRBV5-6,NA,TRBJ2-5,ASSLVSREETQY